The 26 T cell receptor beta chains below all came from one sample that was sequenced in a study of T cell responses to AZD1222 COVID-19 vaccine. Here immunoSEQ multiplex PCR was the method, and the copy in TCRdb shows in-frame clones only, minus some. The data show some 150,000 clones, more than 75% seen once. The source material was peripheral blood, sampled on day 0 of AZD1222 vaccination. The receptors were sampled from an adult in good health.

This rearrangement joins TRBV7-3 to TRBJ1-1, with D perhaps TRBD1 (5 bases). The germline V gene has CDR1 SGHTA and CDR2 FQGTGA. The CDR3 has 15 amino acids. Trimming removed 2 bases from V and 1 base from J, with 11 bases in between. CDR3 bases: TGTGCCAGCAGCTTAGATGGGGGATCGAACACTGAAGCTTTCTTT. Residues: CASSLDGGSNTEAFF.

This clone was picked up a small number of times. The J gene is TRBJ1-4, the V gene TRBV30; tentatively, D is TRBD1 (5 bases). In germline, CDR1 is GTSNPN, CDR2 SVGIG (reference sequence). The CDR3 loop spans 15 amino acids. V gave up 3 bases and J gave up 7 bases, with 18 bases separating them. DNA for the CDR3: TGTGCCTGGAGGGGGACGAAGGGACTACGTGAAAAACTGTTTTTT. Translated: CAWRGTKGLREKLFF.

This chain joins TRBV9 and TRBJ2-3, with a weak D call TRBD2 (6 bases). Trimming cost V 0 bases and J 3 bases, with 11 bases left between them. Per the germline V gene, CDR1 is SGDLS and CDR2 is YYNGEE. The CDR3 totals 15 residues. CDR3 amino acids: CASSVGLGGTDTQYF. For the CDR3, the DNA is TGTGCCAGCAGCGTAGGGCTAGGAGGGACAGATACGCAGTATTTT. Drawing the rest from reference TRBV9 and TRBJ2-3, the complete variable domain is DSGVTQTPKHLITATGQRVTLRCSPRSGDLSVYWYQQSLDQGLQFLIQYYNGEERAKGNILERFSAQQFPDLHSELNLSSLELGDSALYFCASSVGLGGTDTQYFGPGTRLTVL.

The CDR3 sequence is CASSLKMGSRYEQYF. DNA of the CDR3: TGTGCCAGCAGTTTGAAAATGGGATCTAGGTACGAGCAGTACTTC. The chain recombines TRBV27 with TRBJ2-7, with no clear D. The CDR3 contains 15 residues. Trimming stripped 3 bases from V and 4 bases from J, with 16 bases between. Germline V lookup: CDR1 MNHEY, CDR2 SMNVEV (reference sequence).

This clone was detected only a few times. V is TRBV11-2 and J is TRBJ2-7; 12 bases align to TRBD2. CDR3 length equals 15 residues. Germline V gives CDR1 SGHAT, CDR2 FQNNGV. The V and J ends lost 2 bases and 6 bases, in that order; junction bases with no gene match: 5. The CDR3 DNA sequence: TGTGCCAGCAGCTTAACTAGCGGGAGGTTGGGCGAGCAGTACTTC. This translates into CASSLTSGRLGEQYF.

The CDR3 DNA follows: TGTGCCACCAGTGAAACAGGGGGCGGGAGATTAAATGAGCAGTTCTTC. Encoded protein: CATSETGGGRLNEQFF. V gene TRBV24-1 combines with J gene TRBJ2-1; 9 bases line up with TRBD1. Germline trimming cut 4 bases from V and 7 bases from J; bases unmatched to any gene: 10. CDR3 length: 16 amino acids. Germline CDR1 KGHDR, CDR2 SFDVKD.

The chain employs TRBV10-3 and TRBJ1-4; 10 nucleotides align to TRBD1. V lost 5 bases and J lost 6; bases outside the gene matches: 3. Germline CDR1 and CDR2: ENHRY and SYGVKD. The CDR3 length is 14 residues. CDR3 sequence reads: CAISSGTGDEKLFF. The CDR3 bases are TGTGCCATCAGTTCCGGGACAGGGGATGAAAAACTGTTTTTT.

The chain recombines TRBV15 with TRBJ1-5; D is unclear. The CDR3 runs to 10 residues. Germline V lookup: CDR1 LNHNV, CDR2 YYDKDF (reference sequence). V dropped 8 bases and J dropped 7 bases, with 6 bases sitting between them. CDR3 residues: CATSLQPQHF. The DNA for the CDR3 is TGTGCCACCTCTTTGCAGCCCCAGCATTTT. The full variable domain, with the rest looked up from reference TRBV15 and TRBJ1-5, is DAMVIQNPRYQVTQFGKPVTLSCSQTLNHNVMYWYQQKSSQAPKLLFHYYDKDFNNEADTPDNFQSRRPNTSFCFLDIRSPGLGDTAMYLCATSLQPQHFGDGTRLSIL.

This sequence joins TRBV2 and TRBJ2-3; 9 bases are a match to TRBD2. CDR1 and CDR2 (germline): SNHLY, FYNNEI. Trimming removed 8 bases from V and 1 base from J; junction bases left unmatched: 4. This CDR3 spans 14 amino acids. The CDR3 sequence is CASLRLAGTDTQYF. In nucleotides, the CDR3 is TGTGCCAGCCTAAGACTAGCGGGCACAGATACGCAGTATTTT.

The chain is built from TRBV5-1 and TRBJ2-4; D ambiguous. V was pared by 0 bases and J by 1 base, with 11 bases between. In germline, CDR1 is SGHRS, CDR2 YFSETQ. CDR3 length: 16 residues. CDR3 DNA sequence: TGCGCCAGCAGCTTGGGTTCTTCCGGCGCCAAAAACATTCAGTACTTC. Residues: CASSLGSSGAKNIQYF.

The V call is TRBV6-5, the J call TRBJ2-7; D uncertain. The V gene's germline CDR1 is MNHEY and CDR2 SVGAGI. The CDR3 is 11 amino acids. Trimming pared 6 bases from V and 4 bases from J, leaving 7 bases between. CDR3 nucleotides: TGTGCCAGCAGGGTAAAATACGAGCAGTACTTC. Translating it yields CASRVKYEQYF.

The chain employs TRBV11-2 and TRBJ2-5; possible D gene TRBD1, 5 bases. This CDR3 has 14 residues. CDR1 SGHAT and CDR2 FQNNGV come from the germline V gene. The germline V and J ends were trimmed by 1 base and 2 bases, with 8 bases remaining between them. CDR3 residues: CASSLVRVQETQYF. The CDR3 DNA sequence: TGTGCCAGCAGCTTAGTCAGGGTGCAAGAGACCCAGTACTTC.

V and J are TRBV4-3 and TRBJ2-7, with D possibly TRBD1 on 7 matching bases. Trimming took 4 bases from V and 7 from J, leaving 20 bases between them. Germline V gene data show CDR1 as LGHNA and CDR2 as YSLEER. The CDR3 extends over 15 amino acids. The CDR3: CASSPHWKGAGEQYF. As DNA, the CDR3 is TGCGCCAGCAGCCCGCATTGGAAGGGGGCGGGGGAGCAGTACTTC.

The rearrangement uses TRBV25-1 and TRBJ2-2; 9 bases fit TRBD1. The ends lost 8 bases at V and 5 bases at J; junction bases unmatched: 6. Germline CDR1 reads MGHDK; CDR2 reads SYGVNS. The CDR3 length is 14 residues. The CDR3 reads CASGGQGRTGELFF. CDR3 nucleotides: TGTGCCAGCGGCGGACAGGGGAGAACCGGGGAGCTGTTTTTT.

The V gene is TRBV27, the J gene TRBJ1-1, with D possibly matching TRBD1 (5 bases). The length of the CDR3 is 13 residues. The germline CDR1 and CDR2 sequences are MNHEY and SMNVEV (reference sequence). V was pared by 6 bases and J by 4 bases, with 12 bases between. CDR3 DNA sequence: TGTGCCAGCAGGGCCAGGGTTGGCACTGAAGCTTTCTTT. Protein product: CASRARVGTEAFF.

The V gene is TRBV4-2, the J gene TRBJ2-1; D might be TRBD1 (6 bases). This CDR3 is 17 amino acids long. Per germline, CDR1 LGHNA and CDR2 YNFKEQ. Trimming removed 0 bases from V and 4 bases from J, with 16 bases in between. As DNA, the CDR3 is TGTGCCAGCAGCCAAGATGTCGAACAGGGACCGTACAATGAGCAGTTCTTC. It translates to CASSQDVEQGPYNEQFF.

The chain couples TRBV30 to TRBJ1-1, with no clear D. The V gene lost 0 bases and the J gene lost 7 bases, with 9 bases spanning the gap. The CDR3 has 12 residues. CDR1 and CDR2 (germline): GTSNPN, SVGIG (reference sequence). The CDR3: CAWSVLVSEAFF. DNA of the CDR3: TGTGCCTGGAGTGTACTAGTTAGTGAAGCTTTCTTT.

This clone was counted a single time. The CDR3 loop reads CASSEGSGNYGYTF. The CDR3 DNA is TGTGCCAGCAGTGAAGGGTCAGGGAACTATGGCTACACCTTC. The chain uses TRBV6-1 and TRBJ1-2; D is possibly TRBD1 (5 bases). The CDR3 has 14 residues. Trimming shortened V by 1 base and J by 2 bases, and 8 bases separated the two germline ends. Looked up from germline, CDR1 is MNHNS and CDR2 is SASEGT.

The CDR3 nucleotides are TGTGCCAGCTCACCACCGGAGGGGTACATAGCGGAGCAGTTCTTC. Translated: CASSPPEGYIAEQFF. The gene calls are TRBV18 and TRBJ2-1; weak D call: TRBD2 (6 bases). The CDR3 runs 15 residues. Trimming removed 0 bases from V and 10 bases from J, with 16 bases in between. CDR1 is KGHSH, CDR2 LQKENI, per germline.

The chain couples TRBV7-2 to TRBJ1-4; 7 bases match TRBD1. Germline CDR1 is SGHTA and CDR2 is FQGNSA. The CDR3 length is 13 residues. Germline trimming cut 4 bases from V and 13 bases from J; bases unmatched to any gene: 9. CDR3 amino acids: CASSSGQHLRLFF. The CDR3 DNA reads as TGTGCCAGCAGCTCGGGACAGCACCTACGACTGTTTTTT. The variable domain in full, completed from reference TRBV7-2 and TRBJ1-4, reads GAGVSQSPSNKVTEKGKDVELRCDPISGHTALYWYRQSLGQGLEFLIYFQGNSAPDKSGLPSDRFSAERTGGSVSTLTIQRTQQEDSAVYLCASSSGQHLRLFFGSGTQLSVL.

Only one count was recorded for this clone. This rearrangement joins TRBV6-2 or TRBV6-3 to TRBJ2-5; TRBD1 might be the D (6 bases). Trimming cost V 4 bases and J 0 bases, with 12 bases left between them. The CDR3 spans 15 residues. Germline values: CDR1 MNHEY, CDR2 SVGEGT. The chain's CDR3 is CASSSRGPYQETQYF. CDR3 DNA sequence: TGTGCCAGCAGTTCCAGGGGCCCGTACCAAGAGACCCAGTACTTC.

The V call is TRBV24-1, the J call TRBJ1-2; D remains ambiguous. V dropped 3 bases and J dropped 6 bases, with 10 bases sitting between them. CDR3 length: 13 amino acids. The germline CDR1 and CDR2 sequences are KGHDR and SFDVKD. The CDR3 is CATSDKVRDGYTF. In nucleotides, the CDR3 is TGTGCCACCAGTGATAAGGTCCGGGATGGCTACACCTTC.

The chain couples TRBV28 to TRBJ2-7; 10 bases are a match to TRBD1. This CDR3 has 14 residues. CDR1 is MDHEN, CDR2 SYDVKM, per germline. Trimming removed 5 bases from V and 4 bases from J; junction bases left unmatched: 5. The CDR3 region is CASSPGTGVYEQYF. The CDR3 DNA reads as TGTGCCAGCAGTCCCGGGACAGGGGTGTACGAGCAGTACTTC.

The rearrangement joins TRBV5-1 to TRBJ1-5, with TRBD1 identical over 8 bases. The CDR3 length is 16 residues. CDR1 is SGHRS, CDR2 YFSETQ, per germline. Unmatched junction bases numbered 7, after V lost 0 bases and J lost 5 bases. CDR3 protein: CASSLAPGQGYQPQHF. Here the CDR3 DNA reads TGCGCCAGCAGCTTGGCCCCCGGACAGGGATATCAGCCCCAGCATTTT.

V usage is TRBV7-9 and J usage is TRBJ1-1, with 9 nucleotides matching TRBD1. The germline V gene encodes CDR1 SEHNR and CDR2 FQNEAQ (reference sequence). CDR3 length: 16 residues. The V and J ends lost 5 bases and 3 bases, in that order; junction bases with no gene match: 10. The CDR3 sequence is CASSLRPQGADTEAFF. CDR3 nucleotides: TGTGCCAGCAGCCTTCGCCCACAGGGGGCCGACACTGAAGCTTTCTTT.

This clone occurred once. The CDR3 sequence is CASSIGPGTSYEQYF. The CDR3 nucleotides are TGTGCCAGTAGTATAGGACCCGGGACTAGCTACGAGCAGTACTTC. The chain has TRBV19 and TRBJ2-7, with TRBD2 matching over 8 bases. Germline CDR1 is LNHDA and CDR2 is SQIVND (reference sequence). V shed 1 base and J 3 bases; nucleotides not matched to a gene: 5. The CDR3 runs 15 residues.